This T cell receptor (beta chain) stems from a study of CD8 T cells in ankylosing spondylitis. Concerning this clonotype: Its antigen is not identified.

Overall study results and limits: With a CD8+ phenotype, disease-linked clones were relatively rare in peripheral blood. There was reportedly significant enrichment of clones that were disease-linked in matched ankylosing spondylitis synovial fluid. Characteristic, it appeared, of ankylosing spondylitis blood was a TCR beta motif of roughly eight highly homologous variants.

5'-RACE, quantitative and with molecular barcodes, yielded the TCR beta libraries. A single record per CDR3 protein comes from TCRdb applying MiXCR to the 5' RACE reads. This sample has 250,000 or so distinct CDR3 sequences, with about 18% found just once. This CDR3 region has 20 residues. The J segment lost 0 bases and the V segment lost 8 bases, leaving 18 bases of the junction unmatched. Sequenced sample: blood, either unsorted or a sorted T cell fraction (not recorded which). This TCR was sampled from a male donor with ankylosing spondylitis or in good health (not recorded which). The chain carries TRBV12-3 or TRBV12-4 and TRBJ2-1, with 11 bases matching TRBD2. CDR3 amino acids: CASCQYTSGSLFRSYNEQFF. The CDR3 DNA follows: TGTGCCAGCTGCCAATATACTAGCGGGAGCTTATTTCGCTCCTACAATGAGCAGTTCTTC.